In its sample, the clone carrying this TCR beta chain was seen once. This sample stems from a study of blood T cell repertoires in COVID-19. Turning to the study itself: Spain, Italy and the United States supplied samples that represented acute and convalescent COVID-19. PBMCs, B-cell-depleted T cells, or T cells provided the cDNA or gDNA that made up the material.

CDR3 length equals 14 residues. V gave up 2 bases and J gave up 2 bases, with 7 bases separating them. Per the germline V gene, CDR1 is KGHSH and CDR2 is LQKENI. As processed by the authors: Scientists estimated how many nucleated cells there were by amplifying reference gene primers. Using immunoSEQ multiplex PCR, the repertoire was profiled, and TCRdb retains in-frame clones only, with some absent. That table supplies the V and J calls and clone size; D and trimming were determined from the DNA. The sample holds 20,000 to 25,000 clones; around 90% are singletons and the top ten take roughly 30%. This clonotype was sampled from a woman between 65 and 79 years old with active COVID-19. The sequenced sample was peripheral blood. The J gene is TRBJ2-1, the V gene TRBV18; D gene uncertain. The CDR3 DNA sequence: TGTGCCAGCTCACCAACCCCGGCCTACAATGAGCAGTTCTTC. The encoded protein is CASSPTPAYNEQFF.